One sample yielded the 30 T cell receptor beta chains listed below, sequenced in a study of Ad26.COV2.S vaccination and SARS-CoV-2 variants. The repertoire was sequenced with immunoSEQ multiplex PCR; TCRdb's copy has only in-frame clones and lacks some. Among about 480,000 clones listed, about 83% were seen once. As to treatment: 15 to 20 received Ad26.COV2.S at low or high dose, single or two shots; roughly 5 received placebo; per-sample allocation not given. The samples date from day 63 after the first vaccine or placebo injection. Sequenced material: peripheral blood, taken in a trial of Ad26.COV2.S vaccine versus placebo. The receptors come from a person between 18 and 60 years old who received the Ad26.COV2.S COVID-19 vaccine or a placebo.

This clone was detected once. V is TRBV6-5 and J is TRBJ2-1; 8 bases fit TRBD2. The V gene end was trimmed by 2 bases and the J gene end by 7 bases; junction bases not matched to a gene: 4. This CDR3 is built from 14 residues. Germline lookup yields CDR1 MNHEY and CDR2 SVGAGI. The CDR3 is CASSYGERGNEQFF. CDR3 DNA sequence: TGTGCCAGCAGTTACGGTGAGCGGGGGAATGAGCAGTTCTTC.

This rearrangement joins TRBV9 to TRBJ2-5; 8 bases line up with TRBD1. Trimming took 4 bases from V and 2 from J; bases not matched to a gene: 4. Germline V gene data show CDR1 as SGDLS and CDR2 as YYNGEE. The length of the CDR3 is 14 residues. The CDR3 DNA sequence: TGTGCCAGCAGCTTAGGACAGGGACAAGAGACCCAGTACTTC. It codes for CASSLGQGQETQYF.

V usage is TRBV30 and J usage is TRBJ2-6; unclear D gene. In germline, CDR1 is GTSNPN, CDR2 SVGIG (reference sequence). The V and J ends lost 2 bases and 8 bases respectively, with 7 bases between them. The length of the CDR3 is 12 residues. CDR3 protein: CAWSLTPNVLTF. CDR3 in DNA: TGTGCCTGGAGTCTGACACCCAACGTCCTGACTTTC. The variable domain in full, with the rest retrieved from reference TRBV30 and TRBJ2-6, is SQTIHQWPATLVQPVGSPLSLECTVEGTSNPNLYWYRQAAGRGLQLLFYSVGIGQISSEVPQNLSASRPQDRQFILSSKKLLLSDSGFYLCAWSLTPNVLTFGAGSRLTVL.

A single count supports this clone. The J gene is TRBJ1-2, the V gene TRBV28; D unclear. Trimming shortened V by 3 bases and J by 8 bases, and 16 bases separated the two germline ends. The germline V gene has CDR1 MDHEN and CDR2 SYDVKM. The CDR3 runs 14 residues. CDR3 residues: CASSFSWEAGGYTF. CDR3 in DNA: TGTGCCAGCAGTTTCTCGTGGGAGGCGGGAGGCTACACCTTC.

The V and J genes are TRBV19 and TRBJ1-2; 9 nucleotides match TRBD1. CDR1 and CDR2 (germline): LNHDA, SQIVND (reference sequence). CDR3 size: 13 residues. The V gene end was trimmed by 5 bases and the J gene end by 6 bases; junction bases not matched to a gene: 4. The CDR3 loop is CASSGNRGHGYTF. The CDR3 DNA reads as TGTGCCAGTAGTGGGAACAGGGGGCATGGCTACACCTTC.

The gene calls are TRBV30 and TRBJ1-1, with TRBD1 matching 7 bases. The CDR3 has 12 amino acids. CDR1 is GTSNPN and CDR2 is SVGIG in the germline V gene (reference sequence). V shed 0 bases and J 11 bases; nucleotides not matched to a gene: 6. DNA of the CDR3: TGTGCCTGGAGTGTACAGGGGCCCACGGCTTTCTTT. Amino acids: CAWSVQGPTAFF. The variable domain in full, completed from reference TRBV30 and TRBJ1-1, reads SQTIHQWPATLVQPVGSPLSLECTVEGTSNPNLYWYRQAAGRGLQLLFYSVGIGQISSEVPQNLSASRPQDRQFILSSKKLLLSDSGFYLCAWSVQGPTAFFGQGTRLTVV.

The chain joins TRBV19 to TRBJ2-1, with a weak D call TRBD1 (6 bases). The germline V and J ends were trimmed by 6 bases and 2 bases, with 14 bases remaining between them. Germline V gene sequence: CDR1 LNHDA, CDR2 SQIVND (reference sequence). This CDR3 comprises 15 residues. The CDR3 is CASSAARGTYNEQFF. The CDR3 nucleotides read TGTGCCAGTAGCGCCGCCAGGGGAACCTACAATGAGCAGTTCTTC.

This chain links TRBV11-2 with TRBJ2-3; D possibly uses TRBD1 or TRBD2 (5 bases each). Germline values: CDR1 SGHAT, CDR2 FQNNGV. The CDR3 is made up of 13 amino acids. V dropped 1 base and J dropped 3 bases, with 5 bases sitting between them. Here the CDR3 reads CASSLGGTDTQYF. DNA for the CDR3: TGTGCCAGCAGCTTAGGGGGGACAGATACGCAGTATTTT.

This CDR3 is CAWSDLPTGVYQPQHF. The CDR3 DNA follows: TGTGCCTGGAGTGACCTCCCGACAGGGGTTTATCAGCCCCAGCATTTT. The chain carries TRBV30 and TRBJ1-5; 8 bases align to TRBD1. Trimming took 1 base from V and 5 from J; bases not matched to a gene: 10. The CDR3 covers 16 residues. Germline CDR1 and CDR2: GTSNPN and SVGIG (reference sequence).

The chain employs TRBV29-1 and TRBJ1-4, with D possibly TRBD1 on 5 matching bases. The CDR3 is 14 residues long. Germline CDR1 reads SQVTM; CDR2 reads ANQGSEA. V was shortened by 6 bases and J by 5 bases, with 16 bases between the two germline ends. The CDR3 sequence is CSVAPGRRNEKLFF. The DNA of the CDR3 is TGCAGCGTCGCACCGGGACGTAGGAATGAAAAACTGTTTTTT.

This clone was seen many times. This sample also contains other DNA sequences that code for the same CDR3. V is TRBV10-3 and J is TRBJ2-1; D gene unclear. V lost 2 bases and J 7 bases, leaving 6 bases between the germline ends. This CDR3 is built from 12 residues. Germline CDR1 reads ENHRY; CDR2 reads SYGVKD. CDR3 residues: CAISELGNEQFF. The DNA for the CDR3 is TGTGCCATCAGTGAGCTAGGGAATGAGCAGTTCTTC.

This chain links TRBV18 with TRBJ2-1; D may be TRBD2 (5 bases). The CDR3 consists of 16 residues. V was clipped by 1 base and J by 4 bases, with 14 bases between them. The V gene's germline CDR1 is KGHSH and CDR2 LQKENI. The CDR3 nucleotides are TGTGCCAGCTCACCACGAGGGTTAGGGCCTTACAATGAGCAGTTCTTC. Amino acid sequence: CASSPRGLGPYNEQFF.

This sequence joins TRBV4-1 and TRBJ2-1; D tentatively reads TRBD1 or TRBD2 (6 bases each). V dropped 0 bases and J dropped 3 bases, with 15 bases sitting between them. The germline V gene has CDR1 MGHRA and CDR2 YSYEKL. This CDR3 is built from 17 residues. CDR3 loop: CASSQEGQLASYNEQFF. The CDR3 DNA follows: TGCGCCAGCAGCCAAGAGGGACAACTAGCCAGCTACAATGAGCAGTTCTTC.

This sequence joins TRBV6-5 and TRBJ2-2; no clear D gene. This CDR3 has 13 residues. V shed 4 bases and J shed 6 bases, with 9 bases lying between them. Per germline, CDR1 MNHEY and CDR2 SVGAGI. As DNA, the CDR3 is TGTGCCAGCAGTTTGTCCCCCTCCGGGGAGCTGTTTTTT. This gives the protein CASSLSPSGELFF.

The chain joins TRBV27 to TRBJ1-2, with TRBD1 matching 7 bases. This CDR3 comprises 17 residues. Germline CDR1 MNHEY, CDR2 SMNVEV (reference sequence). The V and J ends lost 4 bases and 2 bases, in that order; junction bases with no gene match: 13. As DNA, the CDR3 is TGTGCCAGCAGTTCACTTCCTACAGGGGTGGCAAACTATGGCTACACCTTC. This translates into CASSSLPTGVANYGYTF.

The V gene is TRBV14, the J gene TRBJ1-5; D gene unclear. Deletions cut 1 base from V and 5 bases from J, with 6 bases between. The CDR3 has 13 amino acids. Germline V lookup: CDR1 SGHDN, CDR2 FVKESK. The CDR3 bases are TGTGCCAGCAGCCAAGGGCGAGATCAGCCCCAGCATTTT. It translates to CASSQGRDQPQHF. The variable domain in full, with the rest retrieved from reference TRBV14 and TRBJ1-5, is EAGVTQFPSHSVIEKGQTVTLRCDPISGHDNLYWYRRVMGKEIKFLLHFVKESKQDESGMPNNRFLAERTGGTYSTLKVQPAELEDSGVYFCASSQGRDQPQHFGDGTRLSIL.

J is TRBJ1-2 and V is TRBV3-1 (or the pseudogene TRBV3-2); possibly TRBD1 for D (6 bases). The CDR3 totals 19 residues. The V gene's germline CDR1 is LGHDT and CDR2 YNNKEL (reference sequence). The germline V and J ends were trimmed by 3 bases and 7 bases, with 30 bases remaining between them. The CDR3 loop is CASSQGATGLGRGKSGYTF. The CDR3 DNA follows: TGTGCCAGCAGCCAGGGGGCTACAGGACTCGGAAGGGGTAAGAGTGGCTACACCTTC.

CDR3 amino acids: CSVMMAGNPTNEKLFF. As DNA, the CDR3 is TGCAGCGTAATGATGGCAGGAAACCCAACTAATGAAAAACTGTTTTTT. The V gene is TRBV29-1, the J gene TRBJ1-4; the D is unclear. The CDR3 length is 16 residues. V lost 6 bases, J lost 0 bases, and 17 bases lay in between. Germline V CDR1 and CDR2: SQVTM, ANQGSEA.

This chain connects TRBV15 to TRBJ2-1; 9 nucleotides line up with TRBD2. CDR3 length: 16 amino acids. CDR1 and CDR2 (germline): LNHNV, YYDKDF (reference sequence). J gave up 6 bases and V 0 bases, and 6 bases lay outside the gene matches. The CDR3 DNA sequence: TGTGCCACCAGCAGAGATCGGGGCGGGAGGGCCAATGAGCAGTTCTTC. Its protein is CATSRDRGGRANEQFF.

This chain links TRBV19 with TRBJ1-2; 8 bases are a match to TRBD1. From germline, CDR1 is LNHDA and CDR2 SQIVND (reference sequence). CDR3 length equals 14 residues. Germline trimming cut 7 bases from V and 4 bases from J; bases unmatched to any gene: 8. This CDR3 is CASTSWGTGYGYTF. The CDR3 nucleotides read TGTGCCAGTACCTCATGGGGGACAGGCTATGGCTACACCTTC.

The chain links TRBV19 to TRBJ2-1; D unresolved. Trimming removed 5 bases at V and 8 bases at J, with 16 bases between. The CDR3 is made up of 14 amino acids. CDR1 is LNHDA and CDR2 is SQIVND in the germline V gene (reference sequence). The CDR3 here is CASSRSGLLDEQFF. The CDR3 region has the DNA TGTGCCAGTAGTCGGTCCGGGCTCCTCGATGAGCAGTTCTTC.

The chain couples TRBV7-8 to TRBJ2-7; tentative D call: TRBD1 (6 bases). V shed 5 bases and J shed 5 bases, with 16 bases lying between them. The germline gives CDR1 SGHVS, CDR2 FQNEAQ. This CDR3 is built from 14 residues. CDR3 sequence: CASSRIRGEDEQYF. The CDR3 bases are TGTGCCAGCAGCCGCATCAGGGGAGAGGACGAGCAGTACTTC. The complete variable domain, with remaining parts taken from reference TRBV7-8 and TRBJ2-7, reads GAGVSQSPRYKVAKRGQDVALRCDPISGHVSLFWYQQALGQGPEFLTYFQNEAQLDKSGLPSDRFFAERPEGSVSTLKIQRTQQEDSAVYLCASSRIRGEDEQYFGPGTRLTVT.

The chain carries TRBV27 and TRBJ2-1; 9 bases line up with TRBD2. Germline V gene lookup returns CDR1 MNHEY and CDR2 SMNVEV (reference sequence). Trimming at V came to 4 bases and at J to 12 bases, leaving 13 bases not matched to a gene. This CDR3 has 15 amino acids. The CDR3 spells CASSSLAGKEARQFF. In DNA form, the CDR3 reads TGTGCCAGCAGTTCCCTAGCGGGAAAAGAGGCGCGGCAGTTCTTC.

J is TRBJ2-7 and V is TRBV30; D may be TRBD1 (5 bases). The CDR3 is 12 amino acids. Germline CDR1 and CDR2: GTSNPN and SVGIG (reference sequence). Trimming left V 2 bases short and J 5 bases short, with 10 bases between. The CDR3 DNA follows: TGTGCCTGGAGTCAGGGAACCCACGAGCAGTACTTC. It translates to CAWSQGTHEQYF.

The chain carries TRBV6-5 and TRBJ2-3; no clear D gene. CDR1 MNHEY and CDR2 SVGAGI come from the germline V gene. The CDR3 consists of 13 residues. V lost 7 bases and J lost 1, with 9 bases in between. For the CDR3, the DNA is TGTGCCAGCACCCCTAGAGGCACAGATACGCAGTATTTT. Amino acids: CASTPRGTDTQYF.

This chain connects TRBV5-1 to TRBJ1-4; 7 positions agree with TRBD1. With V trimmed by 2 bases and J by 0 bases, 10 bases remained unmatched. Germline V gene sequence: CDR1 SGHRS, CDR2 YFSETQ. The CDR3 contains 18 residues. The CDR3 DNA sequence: TGCGCCAGCAGCTTTAGAGGACAGGTATCTGCAACTAATGAAAAACTGTTTTTT. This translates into CASSFRGQVSATNEKLFF.

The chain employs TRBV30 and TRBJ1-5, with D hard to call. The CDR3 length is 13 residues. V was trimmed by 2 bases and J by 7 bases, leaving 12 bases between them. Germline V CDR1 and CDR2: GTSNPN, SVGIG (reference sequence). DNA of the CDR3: TGTGCCTGGAGTCCGGGGTCGTCACAGCCCCAGCATTTT. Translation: CAWSPGSSQPQHF. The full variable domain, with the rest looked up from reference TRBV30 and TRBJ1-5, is SQTIHQWPATLVQPVGSPLSLECTVEGTSNPNLYWYRQAAGRGLQLLFYSVGIGQISSEVPQNLSASRPQDRQFILSSKKLLLSDSGFYLCAWSPGSSQPQHFGDGTRLSIL.

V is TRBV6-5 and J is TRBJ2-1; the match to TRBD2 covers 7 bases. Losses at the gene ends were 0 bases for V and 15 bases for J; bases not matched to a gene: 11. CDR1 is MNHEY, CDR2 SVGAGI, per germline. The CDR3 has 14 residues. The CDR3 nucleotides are TGTGCCAGCAGTTACTCCGGGGGGTCCCAAGCCCCGTTCTTC. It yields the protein CASSYSGGSQAPFF.

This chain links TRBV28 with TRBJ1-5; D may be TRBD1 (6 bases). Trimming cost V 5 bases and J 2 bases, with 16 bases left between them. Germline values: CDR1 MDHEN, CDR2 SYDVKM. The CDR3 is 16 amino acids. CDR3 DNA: TGTGCCAGCAGTCTCTACAGGGACGGGGGCAATCAGCCCCAGCATTTT. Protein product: CASSLYRDGGNQPQHF.

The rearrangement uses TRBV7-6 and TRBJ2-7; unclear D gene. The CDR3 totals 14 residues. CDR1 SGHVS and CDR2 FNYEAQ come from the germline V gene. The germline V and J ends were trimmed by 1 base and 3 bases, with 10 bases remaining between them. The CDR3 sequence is CASSLGENRYEQYF. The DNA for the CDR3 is TGTGCCAGCAGCTTAGGCGAAAACCGCTACGAGCAGTACTTC.